Reported below is one T cell receptor beta chain. This record belongs to a study of T cell changes during pregnancy in multiple sclerosis. CDR3 size: 13 residues. V was shortened by 2 bases and J by 7 bases, with 12 bases between the two germline ends. Per germline, CDR1 MNHEY and CDR2 SVGAGI. Some clones are missing from TCRdb's copy, which holds only in-frame ones; the method was immunoSEQ multiplex PCR. The sample gives about 47,000 clones, 90% to 95% of which show up once; under 2.5% is in the top ten. The sequences come from peripheral blood, collected in the third trimester of pregnancy. The receptor was derived from a female donor with multiple sclerosis, enrolled in a pregnancy study. The chain carries TRBV6-5 and TRBJ2-7; D is possibly TRBD1 (5 bases). CDR3 residues: CASSYGAVGEQYF. CDR3 in DNA: TGTGCCAGCAGTTACGGGGCAGTGGGAGAGCAGTACTTC.